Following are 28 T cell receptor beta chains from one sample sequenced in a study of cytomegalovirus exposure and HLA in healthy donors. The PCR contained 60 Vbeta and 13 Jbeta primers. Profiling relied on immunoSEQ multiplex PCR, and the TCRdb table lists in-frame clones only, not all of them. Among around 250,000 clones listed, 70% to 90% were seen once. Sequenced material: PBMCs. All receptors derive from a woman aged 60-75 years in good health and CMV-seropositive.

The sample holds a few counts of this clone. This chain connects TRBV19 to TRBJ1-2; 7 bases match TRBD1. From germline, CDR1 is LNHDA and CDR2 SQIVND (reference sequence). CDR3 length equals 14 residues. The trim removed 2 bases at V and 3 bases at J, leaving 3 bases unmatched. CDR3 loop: CASSIRDRDYGYTF. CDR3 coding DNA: TGTGCCAGTAGTATACGAGACAGGGACTATGGCTACACCTTC.

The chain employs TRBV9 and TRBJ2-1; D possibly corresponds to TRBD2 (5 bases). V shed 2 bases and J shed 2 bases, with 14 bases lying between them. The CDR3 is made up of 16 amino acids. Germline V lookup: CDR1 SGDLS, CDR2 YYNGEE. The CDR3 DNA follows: TGTGCCAGCAGCGTGATGGGCCTAGCAACCTACAATGAGCAGTTCTTC. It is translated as CASSVMGLATYNEQFF.

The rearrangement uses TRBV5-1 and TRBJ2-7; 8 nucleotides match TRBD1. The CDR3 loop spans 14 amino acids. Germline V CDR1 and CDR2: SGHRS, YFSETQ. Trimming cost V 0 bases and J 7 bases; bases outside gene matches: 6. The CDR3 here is CASSLVQGAWEQYF. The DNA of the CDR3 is TGCGCCAGCAGCTTGGTCCAGGGGGCTTGGGAGCAGTACTTC.

The DNA of the CDR3 is TGTGCCAGCAGCGTAGCTACAGGAAGGGGGACCGGGGAGCTGTTTTTT. This encodes CASSVATGRGTGELFF. The rearrangement uses TRBV9 and TRBJ2-2; possible D gene TRBD1, 6 bases. From germline, CDR1 is SGDLS and CDR2 YYNGEE. The CDR3 is made up of 16 amino acids. The V end lost 0 bases, the J end lost 5 bases, and 14 bases lay between the germline ends.

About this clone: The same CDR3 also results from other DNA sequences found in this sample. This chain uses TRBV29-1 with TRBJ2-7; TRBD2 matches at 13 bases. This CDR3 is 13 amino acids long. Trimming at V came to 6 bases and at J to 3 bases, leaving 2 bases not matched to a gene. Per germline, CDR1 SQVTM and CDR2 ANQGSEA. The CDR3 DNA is TGCAGCGTCGGACTAGCGGGAGTCTACGAGCAGTACTTC. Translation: CSVGLAGVYEQYF.

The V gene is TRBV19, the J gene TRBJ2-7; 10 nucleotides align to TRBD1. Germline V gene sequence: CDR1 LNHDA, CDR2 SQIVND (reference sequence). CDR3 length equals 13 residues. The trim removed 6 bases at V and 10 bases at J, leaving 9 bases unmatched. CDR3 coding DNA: TGTGCCAGTAGCCCGGGACAGGGGCCGAAACAGTACTTC. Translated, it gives CASSPGQGPKQYF.

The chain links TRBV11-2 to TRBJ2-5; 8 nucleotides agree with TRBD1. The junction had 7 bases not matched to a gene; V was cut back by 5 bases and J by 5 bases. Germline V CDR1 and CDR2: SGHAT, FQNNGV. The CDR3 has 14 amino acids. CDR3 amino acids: CASSPRTGWETQYF. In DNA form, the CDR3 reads TGTGCCAGCAGCCCTAGGACAGGGTGGGAGACCCAGTACTTC.

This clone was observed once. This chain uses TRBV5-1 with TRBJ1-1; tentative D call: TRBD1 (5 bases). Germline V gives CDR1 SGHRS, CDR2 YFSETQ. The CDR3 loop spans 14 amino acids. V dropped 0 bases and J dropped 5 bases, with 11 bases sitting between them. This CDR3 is CASSLDQGLTEAFF. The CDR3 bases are TGCGCCAGCAGCTTGGACCAGGGACTTACTGAAGCTTTCTTT.

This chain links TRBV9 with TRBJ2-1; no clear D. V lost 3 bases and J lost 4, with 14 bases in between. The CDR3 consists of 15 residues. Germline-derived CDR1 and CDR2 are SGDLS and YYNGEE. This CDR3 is CASSGPDTLYNEQFF. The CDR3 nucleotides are TGTGCCAGCAGCGGCCCCGATACGCTATACAATGAGCAGTTCTTC.

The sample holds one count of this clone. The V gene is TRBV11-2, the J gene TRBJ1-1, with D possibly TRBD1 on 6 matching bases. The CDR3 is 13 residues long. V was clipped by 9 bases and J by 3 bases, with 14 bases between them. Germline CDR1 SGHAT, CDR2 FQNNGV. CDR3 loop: CASRLAGDTEAFF. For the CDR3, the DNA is TGTGCCAGTCGACTTGCAGGGGACACTGAAGCTTTCTTT.

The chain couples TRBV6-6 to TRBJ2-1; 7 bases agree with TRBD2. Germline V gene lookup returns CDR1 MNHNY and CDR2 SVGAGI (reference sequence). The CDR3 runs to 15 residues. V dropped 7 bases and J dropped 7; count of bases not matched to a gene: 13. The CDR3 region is CASTLSGKIENEQFF. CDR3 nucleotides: TGTGCCAGCACCCTCAGCGGGAAAATTGAGAATGAGCAGTTCTTC.

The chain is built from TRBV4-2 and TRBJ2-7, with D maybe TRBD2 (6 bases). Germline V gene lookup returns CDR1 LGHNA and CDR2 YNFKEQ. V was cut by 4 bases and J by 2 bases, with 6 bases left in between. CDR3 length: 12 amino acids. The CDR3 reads CASSRTTYEQYF. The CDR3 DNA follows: TGTGCCAGCAGCCGGACTACCTACGAGCAGTACTTC.

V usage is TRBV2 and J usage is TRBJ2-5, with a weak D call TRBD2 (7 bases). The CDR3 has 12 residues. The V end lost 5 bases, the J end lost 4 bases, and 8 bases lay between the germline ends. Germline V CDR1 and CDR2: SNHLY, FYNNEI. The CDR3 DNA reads TGTGCCAGCAGTAGGGGGGGAGAGACCCAGTACTTC. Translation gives CASSRGGETQYF.

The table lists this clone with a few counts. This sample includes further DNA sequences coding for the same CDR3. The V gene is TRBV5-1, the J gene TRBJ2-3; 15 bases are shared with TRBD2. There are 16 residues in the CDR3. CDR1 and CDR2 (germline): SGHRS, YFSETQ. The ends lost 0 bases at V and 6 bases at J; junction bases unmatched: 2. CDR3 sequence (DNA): TGCGCCAGCAGCTTGGGGACTAGCGGGAGGGCCGATACGCAGTATTTT. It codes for CASSLGTSGRADTQYF.

This CDR3 reads CASRPQQGSEQYF. Written as DNA, the CDR3 is TGTGCCAGCAGACCTCAGCAGGGGTCGGAGCAGTACTTC. V gene TRBV28 combines with J gene TRBJ2-7; perhaps TRBD1 as D (6 bases). The V gene's germline CDR1 is MDHEN and CDR2 SYDVKM. There are 13 residues in the CDR3. Trimming removed 6 bases at V and 7 bases at J, with 16 bases between.

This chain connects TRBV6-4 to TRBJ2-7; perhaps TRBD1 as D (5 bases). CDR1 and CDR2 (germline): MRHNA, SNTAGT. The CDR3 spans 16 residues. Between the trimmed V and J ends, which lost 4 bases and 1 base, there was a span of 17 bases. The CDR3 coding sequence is TGTGCCAGCAGTGGCTTCCAGGGCTGGGTATCCTACGAGCAGTACTTC. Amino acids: CASSGFQGWVSYEQYF.

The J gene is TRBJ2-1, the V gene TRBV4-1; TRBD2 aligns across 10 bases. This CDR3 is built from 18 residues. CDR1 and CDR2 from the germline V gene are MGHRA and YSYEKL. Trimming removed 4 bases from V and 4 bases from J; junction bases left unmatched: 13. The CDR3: CASSRFPQTSGIYNEQFF. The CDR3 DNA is TGCGCCAGCAGCCGATTCCCCCAAACTAGCGGGATATACAATGAGCAGTTCTTC.

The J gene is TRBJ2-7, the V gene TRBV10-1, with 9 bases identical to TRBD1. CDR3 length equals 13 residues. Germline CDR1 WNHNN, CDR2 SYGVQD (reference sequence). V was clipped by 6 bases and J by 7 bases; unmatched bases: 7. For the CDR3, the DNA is TGCGCCAGCAGCCGGACAGGGGTAGAAGAGCAGTACTTC. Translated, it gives CASSRTGVEEQYF.

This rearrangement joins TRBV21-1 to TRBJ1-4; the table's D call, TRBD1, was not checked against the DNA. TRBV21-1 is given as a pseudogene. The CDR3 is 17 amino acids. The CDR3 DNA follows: TGTGCCAGCAGCGGACAGAATCACCAAGCAACTAATGAAAAACTGTTTTTT. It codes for CASSGQNHQATNEKLFF.

The CDR3 bases are TGTGCCAGCAGCACACCTTACAGTGAAGCTTTCTTT. Residues: CASSTPYSEAFF. V gene TRBV7-2 combines with J gene TRBJ1-1; D call uncertain. The CDR3 is 12 residues long. Trimming left V 5 bases short and J 7 bases short, with 11 bases between. Germline V CDR1 and CDR2: SGHTA, FQGNSA. The whole variable domain, filled in from reference TRBV7-2 and TRBJ1-1, reads GAGVSQSPSNKVTEKGKDVELRCDPISGHTALYWYRQSLGQGLEFLIYFQGNSAPDKSGLPSDRFSAERTGGSVSTLTIQRTQQEDSAVYLCASSTPYSEAFFGQGTRLTVV.

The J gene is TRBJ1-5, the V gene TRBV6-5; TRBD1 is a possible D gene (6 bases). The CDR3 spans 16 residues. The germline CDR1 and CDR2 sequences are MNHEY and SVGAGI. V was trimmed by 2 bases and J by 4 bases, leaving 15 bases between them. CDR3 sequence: CASSYPRRTDNQPQHF. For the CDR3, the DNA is TGTGCCAGCAGTTACCCCCGTCGGACAGATAATCAGCCCCAGCATTTT.

This CDR3 is CASSQPQGYEQYF. DNA for the CDR3: TGCGCCAGCAGCCAACCCCAGGGCTACGAGCAGTACTTC. The chain couples TRBV4-1 to TRBJ2-7; D might be TRBD1 (5 bases). The CDR3 is made up of 13 amino acids. V was clipped by 2 bases and J by 3 bases, with 8 bases between them. Germline V CDR1 and CDR2: MGHRA, YSYEKL.

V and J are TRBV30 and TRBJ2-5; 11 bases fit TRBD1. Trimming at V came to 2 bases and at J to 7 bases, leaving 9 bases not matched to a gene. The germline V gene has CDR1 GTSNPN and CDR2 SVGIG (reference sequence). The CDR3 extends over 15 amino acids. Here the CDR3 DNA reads TGTGCCTGGAGTTCCGGGACAGGGGGGGACGTGACCCAGTACTTC. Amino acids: CAWSSGTGGDVTQYF. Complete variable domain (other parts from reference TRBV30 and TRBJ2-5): SQTIHQWPATLVQPVGSPLSLECTVEGTSNPNLYWYRQAAGRGLQLLFYSVGIGQISSEVPQNLSASRPQDRQFILSSKKLLLSDSGFYLCAWSSGTGGDVTQYFGPGTRLLVL.

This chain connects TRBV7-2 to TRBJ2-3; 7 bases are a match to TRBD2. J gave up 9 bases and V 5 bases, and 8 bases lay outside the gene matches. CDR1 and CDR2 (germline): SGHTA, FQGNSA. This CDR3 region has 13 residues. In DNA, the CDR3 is TGTGCCAGCAGCACCAAGCGGGAAGCAACGCAGTATTTT. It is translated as CASSTKREATQYF.

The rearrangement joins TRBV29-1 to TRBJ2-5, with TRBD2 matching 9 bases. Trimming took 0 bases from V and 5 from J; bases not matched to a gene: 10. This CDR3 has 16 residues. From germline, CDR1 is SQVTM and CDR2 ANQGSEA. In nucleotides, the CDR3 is TGCAGCGTTGAAGATTTCAAGCGGGAGGATCGGGAGACCCAGTACTTC. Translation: CSVEDFKREDRETQYF.

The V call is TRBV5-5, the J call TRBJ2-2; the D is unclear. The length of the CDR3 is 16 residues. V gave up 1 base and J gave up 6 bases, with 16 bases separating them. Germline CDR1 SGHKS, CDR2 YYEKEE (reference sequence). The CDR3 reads CASSLYYQGSPGELFF. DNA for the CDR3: TGTGCCAGCAGCTTGTACTACCAAGGCTCCCCCGGGGAGCTGTTTTTT.

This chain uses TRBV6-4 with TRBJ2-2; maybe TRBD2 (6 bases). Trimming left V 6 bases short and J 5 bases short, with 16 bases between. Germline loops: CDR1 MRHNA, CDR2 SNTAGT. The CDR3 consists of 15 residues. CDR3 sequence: CASRTRVEGTGELFF. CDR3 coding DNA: TGTGCCAGCAGGACAAGGGTGGAGGGAACCGGGGAGCTGTTTTTT.

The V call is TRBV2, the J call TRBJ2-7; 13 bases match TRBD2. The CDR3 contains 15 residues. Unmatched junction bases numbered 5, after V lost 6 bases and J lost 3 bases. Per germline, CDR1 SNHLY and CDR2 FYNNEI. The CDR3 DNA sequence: TGTGCCAGCAGAGCGGGACTAGCGGGAATCTACGAGCAGTACTTC. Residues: CASRAGLAGIYEQYF.